Listed below are T cell receptor beta chains from one sample, sequenced in a study of T-cell reconstitution after alpha-beta-depleted transplantation in children. TCRdb fed the PCR reads into MiXCR, producing one record per CDR3 protein. Counted here are over 150,000 distinct CDR3 sequences, 6.3% occurring once; the ten biggest clones make up 4.5% to 5.5%. Sequencing used PBMCs, obtained before TCRalphabeta/CD19-depleted stem cell transplant. The receptor set was obtained from a girl under two years old with combined immunodeficiency, due to receive a stem cell transplant. Both conserved end residues are part of each CDR3. The order of the fields is clone size, J gene, V gene, D gene, CDR3 protein, CDR3 DNA. The D gene is left open where the match is weak. A clone size is listed for some rows: how often the clone was seen (once, few, many), or a class if it is expanded.

.,TRBJ1-2,TRBV6-2/TRBV6-3,.,CASSMGRPLSYGYTF,TGTGCCAGCAGTATGGGACGCCCTCTCTCCTATGGCTACACCTTC
many,TRBJ1-5,TRBV11-1,.,CASSFWEFRGTYLNQPQHF,TGTGCCAGCAGCTTTTGGGAATTTCGTGGGACATACCTTAATCAGCCCCAGCATTTT
many,TRBJ2-3,TRBV28,.,CASSLPGAGDTQYF,TGTGCCAGCAGTTTACCGGGGGCCGGGGATACGCAGTATTTT
many,TRBJ2-1,TRBV7-8,.,CASSLALPLSSYNEQFF,TGTGCCAGCAGCTTAGCGCTCCCGCTTAGCTCCTACAATGAGCAGTTCTTC
many,TRBJ2-3,TRBV15,.,CATSRVFPDTQYF,TGTGCCACCAGCAGAGTATTTCCAGATACGCAGTATTTT
many,TRBJ2-5,TRBV20-1,.,CSARDLWADQETQYF,TGCAGTGCTAGAGATCTTTGGGCAGACCAAGAGACCCAGTACTTC
many,TRBJ2-3,TRBV29-1,.,CSGSAEAGPTDTQYF,TGCAGCGGTTCGGCGGAGGCGGGACCCACAGATACGCAGTATTTT
many,TRBJ2-7,TRBV28,.,CATAEPGPYEQYF,TGTGCCACCGCCGAACCCGGTCCCTACGAGCAGTACTTC
many,TRBJ2-1,TRBV6-2/TRBV6-3,TRBD2,CASSYLSSGGENEQFF,TGTGCCAGCAGTTACCTTTCTAGCGGGGGGGAAAATGAGCAGTTCTTC
many,TRBJ2-1,TRBV29-1,.,CSVPPLDGPAPRLNEQFF,TGCAGCGTCCCCCCACTAGACGGGCCAGCGCCACGACTCAATGAGCAGTTCTTC
many,TRBJ2-1,TRBV7-2,.,CASSLAEGVRYNEQFF,TGTGCCAGCAGCTTAGCGGAGGGTGTGAGGTACAATGAGCAGTTCTTC